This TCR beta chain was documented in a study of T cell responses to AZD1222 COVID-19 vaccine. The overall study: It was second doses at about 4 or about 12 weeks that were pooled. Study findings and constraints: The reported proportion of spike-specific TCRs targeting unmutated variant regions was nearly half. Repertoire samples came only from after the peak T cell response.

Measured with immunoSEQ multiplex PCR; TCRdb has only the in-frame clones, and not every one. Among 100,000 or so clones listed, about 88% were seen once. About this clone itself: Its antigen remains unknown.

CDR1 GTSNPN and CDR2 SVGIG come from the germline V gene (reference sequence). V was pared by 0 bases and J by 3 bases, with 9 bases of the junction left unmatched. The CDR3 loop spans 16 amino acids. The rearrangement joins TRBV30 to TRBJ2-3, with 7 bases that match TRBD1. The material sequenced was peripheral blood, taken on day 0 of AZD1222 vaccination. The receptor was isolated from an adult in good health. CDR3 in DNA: TGTGCCTGGAGTGTAACTAAGGGGGCGCGGACAGATACGCAGTATTTT. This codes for CAWSVTKGARTDTQYF.